Below, 12 T cell receptor beta chains from the same sample are listed, as sequenced in a study of cytomegalovirus exposure and HLA in healthy donors. Method: immunoSEQ multiplex PCR; TCRdb's copy keeps in-frame clones and lacks some. The sample lists around 200,000 clones; 80% to 85% were seen once. The sample taken for sequencing was PBMCs. These receptors all come from a woman younger than 35 in good health and CMV-seropositive.

The CDR3 DNA is TGTGCCAGTAGTATAGAGGCAAGGGGGACCCAGTACTTC. Protein: CASSIEARGTQYF. The chain has TRBV19 and TRBJ2-5; possible D gene TRBD1, 5 bases. V was cut by 0 bases and J by 7 bases, with 9 bases left in between. CDR3 length: 13 amino acids. The germline CDR1 and CDR2 sequences are LNHDA and SQIVND (reference sequence).

The chain combines TRBV19 with TRBJ1-1; unclear D gene. The V end was cut by 7 bases, the J end by 0 bases, with 9 bases between. The CDR3 runs 13 residues. Germline CDR1 reads LNHDA; CDR2 reads SQIVND (reference sequence). In DNA form, the CDR3 reads TGTGCCAGTAACGCAGTTTTGAACACTGAAGCTTTCTTT. As protein: CASNAVLNTEAFF.

This chain joins TRBV19 and TRBJ1-4; 10 positions agree with TRBD1. From germline, CDR1 is LNHDA and CDR2 SQIVND (reference sequence). V lost 6 bases to trimming and J lost 8 bases; unmatched junction nucleotides: 9. The CDR3 loop spans 15 amino acids. Written as DNA, the CDR3 is TGTGCCAGTAGCAATGCCGGGACAGGGGTCGAAAAACTGTTTTTT. It is translated as CASSNAGTGVEKLFF.

The rearrangement uses TRBV6-1 and TRBJ2-7; TRBD2 is a possible D gene (6 bases). Trimming left V 8 bases short and J 2 bases short, with 19 bases between. The CDR3 covers 15 residues. Germline-derived CDR1 and CDR2 are MNHNS and SASEGT. The CDR3 sequence: CASDMGRTTTYEQYF. Written as DNA, the CDR3 is TGTGCCAGCGATATGGGACGGACTACGACCTACGAGCAGTACTTC.

The gene calls are TRBV7-2 and TRBJ1-5; 9 bases line up with TRBD1. The CDR3 has 15 amino acids. The germline V gene has CDR1 SGHTA and CDR2 FQGNSA. V gave up 5 bases and J gave up 6 bases; unmatched junction bases: 8. CDR3 in amino acids: CASSERTGESQPQHF. As DNA, the CDR3 is TGTGCCAGCAGCGAAAGGACAGGGGAAAGTCAGCCCCAGCATTTT.

J is TRBJ2-1 and V is TRBV14; weak D call: TRBD1 (5 bases). V was cut by 0 bases and J by 8 bases, with 17 bases left in between. The CDR3 extends over 16 amino acids. CDR1 is SGHDN and CDR2 is FVKESK in the germline V gene. The CDR3 region is CASSQERSRARDEQFF. In nucleotides, the CDR3 is TGTGCCAGCAGCCAAGAACGGAGCAGGGCCAGAGATGAGCAGTTCTTC.

The CDR3 spells CASSLAPGQNYGYTF. Written as DNA, the CDR3 is TGTGCCAGCAGCTTAGCCCCGGGACAAAACTATGGCTACACCTTC. The J gene is TRBJ1-2, the V gene TRBV7-8; D might be TRBD1 (6 bases). Deletions cut 0 bases from V and 2 bases from J, with 10 bases between. The CDR3 runs 15 residues. Germline CDR1 SGHVS, CDR2 FQNEAQ.

The chain is built from TRBV6-5 and TRBJ1-6; D unclear. V gave up 0 bases and J gave up 0 bases, with 3 bases separating them. In germline, CDR1 is MNHEY, CDR2 SVGAGI. This CDR3 is 15 amino acids long. This CDR3 reads CASSYSSSYNSPLHF. Written as DNA, the CDR3 is TGTGCCAGCAGTTACTCGAGCTCCTATAATTCACCCCTCCACTTT.

The rearrangement uses TRBV9 and TRBJ2-1; no definite D call. The CDR3 has 15 residues. Trimming stripped 1 base from V and 0 bases from J, with 8 bases between. CDR1 is SGDLS, CDR2 YYNGEE, per germline. Here the CDR3 DNA reads TGTGCCAGCAGCGTAAGCCCGAGCTCCTACAATGAGCAGTTCTTC. It codes for CASSVSPSSYNEQFF.

The CDR3 coding sequence is TGTGCCAGCAGCATTGGGAGCACTGAAGCTTTCTTT. Translating it yields CASSIGSTEAFF. This chain joins TRBV11-2 and TRBJ1-1; D is unclear. V was trimmed by 5 bases and J by 4 bases, leaving 8 bases between them. Germline values: CDR1 SGHAT, CDR2 FQNNGV. The CDR3 is made up of 12 amino acids.

The chain couples TRBV7-9 to TRBJ2-3, with D perhaps matching TRBD2 (6 bases). Trimming pared 1 base from V and 2 bases from J, leaving 10 bases between. The CDR3 runs 15 residues. CDR1 is SEHNR, CDR2 FQNEAQ, per germline (reference sequence). CDR3 sequence (DNA): TGTGCCAGCAGCTTAGTAAGCGGGTTCACAGATACGCAGTATTTT. Translation gives CASSLVSGFTDTQYF.

This clone was seen a handful of times. The chain joins TRBV29-1 to TRBJ1-2; TRBD1 matches at 9 bases. The CDR3 runs 12 residues. Germline V gives CDR1 SQVTM, CDR2 ANQGSEA. The V and J ends lost 4 bases and 5 bases, in that order; junction bases with no gene match: 2. CDR3 residues: CSVVGTGYGYTF. The DNA of the CDR3 is TGCAGCGTTGTAGGGACAGGGTATGGCTACACCTTC.